The rows below give T cell receptor beta chains drawn from one sample of a study of blood T cell repertoires in COVID-19. The repertoire was sequenced with immunoSEQ multiplex PCR; TCRdb's copy has only in-frame clones and lacks some. The data hold over 70,000 clones, with under 95% observed a single time. Sequencing was done on a sample of peripheral blood. These receptors originate from a human donor with active COVID-19. The donor label of this sample is uncertain. Both conserved end residues are part of each CDR3. The order of the fields is J gene, clone size, V gene, D gene, CDR3 protein, CDR3 DNA. A D gene is named only where the DNA matches it firmly. For some rows the clone size is stated as once, few or many, or as a class when expanded; others skip it.

J: TRBJ1-2; size: .; V: TRBV10-2; D: .; CDR3: CASSESKAGAGIYGYTF; DNA: TGCGCCAGCAGTGAGTCGAAGGCGGGGGCGGGGATCTATGGCTACACCTTC
J: TRBJ1-2; size: .; V: TRBV5-1; D: .; CDR3: CASSGLAPEGYTF; DNA: TGCGCCAGCAGTGGTTTAGCTCCTGAGGGCTACACCTTC
J: TRBJ2-7; size: .; V: TRBV5-1; D: TRBD1; CDR3: CASSSRTGNSYEQYF; DNA: TGCGCCAGCAGCTCGAGGACAGGTAACTCCTACGAGCAGTACTTC
J: TRBJ2-5; size: .; V: TRBV10-3; D: .; CDR3: CAISDLGGALQETQYF; DNA: TGTGCCATCAGTGATCTCGGCGGGGCCCTCCAAGAGACCCAGTACTTC
J: TRBJ1-2; size: .; V: TRBV18; D: .; CDR3: CASSPQGTTLRSGYTF; DNA: TGTGCCAGCTCACCGCAGGGAACGACTTTGAGGAGTGGCTACACCTTC
J: TRBJ1-6; size: .; V: TRBV9; D: TRBD1; CDR3: CASSPGTGSSYNSPLHF; DNA: TGTGCCAGCAGCCCTGGGACAGGGAGCTCCTATAATTCACCCCTCCACTTT
J: TRBJ2-7; size: .; V: TRBV9; D: .; CDR3: CASSGPPLEREQYF; DNA: TGTGCCAGCAGCGGGCCCCCTCTAGAGCGCGAGCAGTACTTC
J: TRBJ2-2; size: .; V: TRBV9; D: TRBD1; CDR3: CASSVASGGQVLGTGELFF; DNA: TGTGCCAGCAGCGTAGCTTCTGGTGGACAGGTATTAGGAACCGGGGAGCTGTTTTTT
J: TRBJ1-1; size: .; V: TRBV4-1; D: TRBD1; CDR3: CASSRNGGRGTEAFF; DNA: TGCGCCAGCAGCAGAAACGGTGGCAGGGGGACTGAAGCTTTCTTT
J: TRBJ2-5; size: .; V: TRBV5-1; D: .; CDR3: CASRKGETQYF; DNA: TGCGCCAGCAGGAAGGGGGAGACCCAGTACTTC
J: TRBJ2-1; size: .; V: TRBV5-1; D: TRBD1; CDR3: CASSLRTGGSEQFF; DNA: TGCGCCAGCAGTCTTAGGACAGGGGGGAGTGAGCAGTTCTTC
J: TRBJ1-1; size: .; V: TRBV5-1; D: .; CDR3: CASSLDTGQNTEAFF; DNA: TGCGCCAGCAGCTTGGATACAGGGCAGAACACTGAAGCTTTCTTT
J: TRBJ2-5; size: .; V: TRBV11-2; D: .; CDR3: CASSLMFGGRLSETQYF; DNA: TGTGCCAGCAGCTTAATGTTCGGGGGACGGCTTTCAGAGACCCAGTACTTC
J: TRBJ1-2; size: .; V: TRBV14; D: .; CDR3: CASSQDLYGGYTF; DNA: TGTGCCAGCAGCCAAGACTTATACGGGGGCTACACCTTC
J: TRBJ2-1; size: .; V: TRBV9; D: .; CDR3: CASSLSNEQFF; DNA: TGTGCCAGCAGCCTCAGCAATGAGCAGTTCTTC
J: TRBJ1-2; size: .; V: TRBV2; D: TRBD1; CDR3: CASSEQGDGYTF; DNA: TGTGCCAGCAGTGAACAGGGGGATGGCTACACCTTC
J: TRBJ2-6; size: .; V: TRBV7-9; D: TRBD1; CDR3: CASSPGARQGAAGANVLTF; DNA: TGTGCCAGCAGTCCAGGGGCGAGACAGGGGGCTGCAGGGGCCAACGTCCTGACTTTC
J: TRBJ1-1; size: .; V: TRBV9; D: .; CDR3: CASSVVPGAHTEAFF; DNA: TGTGCCAGCAGCGTAGTACCAGGGGCCCACACTGAAGCTTTCTTT
J: TRBJ2-5; size: .; V: TRBV6-6; D: TRBD2; CDR3: CASSPSGGAQETQYF; DNA: TGTGCCAGCAGCCCTAGCGGGGGGGCCCAAGAGACCCAGTACTTC
J: TRBJ2-1; size: .; V: TRBV12-5; D: .; CDR3: CASGPGQVNEQFF; DNA: TGTGCTAGTGGACCCGGTCAGGTCAATGAGCAGTTCTTC
J: TRBJ2-1; size: few; V: TRBV7-9; D: TRBD2; CDR3: CASNLVGGVRDEQFF; DNA: TGTGCCAGCAATCTAGTGGGAGGGGTGAGGGATGAGCAGTTCTTC
J: TRBJ1-2; size: .; V: TRBV7-9; D: .; CDR3: CASSHPEGHHDGYTF; DNA: TGTGCCAGCAGCCACCCCGAGGGACATCACGATGGCTACACCTTC
J: TRBJ1-2; size: .; V: TRBV7-2; D: .; CDR3: CASSPPSANYGYTF; DNA: TGTGCCAGCAGTCCACCATCGGCTAACTATGGCTACACCTTC
J: TRBJ1-1; size: .; V: TRBV14; D: .; CDR3: CASSPGRNTEAFF; DNA: TGTGCCAGCAGCCCCGGGAGGAACACTGAAGCTTTCTTT
J: TRBJ1-1; size: .; V: TRBV6-5; D: .; CDR3: CASRRAAGNTEAFF; DNA: TGTGCCAGCAGGAGAGCAGCAGGGAACACTGAAGCTTTCTTT
J: TRBJ2-6; size: .; V: TRBV28; D: TRBD1; CDR3: CATWGQDISGANVLTF; DNA: TGTGCCACCTGGGGACAGGATATTTCTGGGGCCAACGTCCTGACTTTC
J: TRBJ2-3; size: .; V: TRBV5-8; D: .; CDR3: CASSFEWGRYF; DNA: TGTGCCAGCAGCTTTGAGTGGGGCCGGTATTTT
J: TRBJ2-5; size: .; V: TRBV7-2; D: .; CDR3: CASSFTSGQETQYF; DNA: TGTGCCAGCAGCTTCACGTCAGGACAAGAGACCCAGTACTTC